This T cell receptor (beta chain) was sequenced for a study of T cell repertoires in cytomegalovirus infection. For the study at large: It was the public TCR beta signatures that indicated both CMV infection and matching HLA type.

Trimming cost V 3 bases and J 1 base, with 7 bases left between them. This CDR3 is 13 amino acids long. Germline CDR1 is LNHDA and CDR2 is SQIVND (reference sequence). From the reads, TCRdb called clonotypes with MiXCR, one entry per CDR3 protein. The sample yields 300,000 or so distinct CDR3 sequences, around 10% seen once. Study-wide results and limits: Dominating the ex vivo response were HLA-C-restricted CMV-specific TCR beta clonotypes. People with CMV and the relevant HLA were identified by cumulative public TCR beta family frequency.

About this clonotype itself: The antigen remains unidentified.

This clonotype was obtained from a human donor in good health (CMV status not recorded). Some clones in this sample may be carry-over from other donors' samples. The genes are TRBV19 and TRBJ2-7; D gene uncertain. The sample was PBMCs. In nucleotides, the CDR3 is TGTGCCAGTAGTATCGGCGGTTCCTACGAGCAGTACTTC. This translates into CASSIGGSYEQYF. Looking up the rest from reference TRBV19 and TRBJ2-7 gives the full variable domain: DGGITQSPKYLFRKEGQNVTLSCEQNLNHDAMYWYRQDPGQGLRLIYYSQIVNDFQKGDIAEGYSVSREKKESFPLTVTSAQKNPTAFYLCASSIGGSYEQYFGPGTRLTVT.